These T cell receptor beta chains were read from a single sample in a study of CD8+CD57+ T cells in acquired aplastic anemia. TCRdb ran MiXCR on the reads and lists one entry per CDR3 protein. The sample comprises about 400,000 distinct CDR3 sequences, around 72% of which are singletons, and approximately 3.8% rests with the top ten. The source material was sorted CD4+, CD8+, or CD8+CD57+ T cells (not recorded which) from PBMCs. The receptors stem from a human donor in good health, serving as a control. CDR3s include the opening cysteine and the closing phenylalanine or tryptophan. D genes are given only for firm matches. Size is stated for part of the rows, as once, few or many counts, or as a class when the clone is expanded.

j_call | clone_size | d_call | v_call | cdr3_aa | cdr3_nt
TRBJ2-3 | few | TRBD2 | TRBV24-1 | CATSDHASGGADTQYF | TGTGCCACCAGTGATCACGCTAGCGGGGGGGCCGATACGCAGTATTTT
TRBJ2-7 | - | TRBD1 | TRBV12-3/TRBV12-4 | CASSPTGQGLNEQYF | TGTGCCAGCAGTCCAACGGGACAGGGTTTAAACGAGCAGTACTTC
TRBJ2-5 | - | - | TRBV5-5 | CASSPEQAAQETQYF | TGTGCCAGCAGCCCAGAACAGGCGGCCCAAGAGACCCAGTACTTC
TRBJ1-3 | many | - | TRBV7-2 | CASRPPTNGNTIYF | TGTGCCAGCAGACCCCCAACCAACGGAAACACCATATATTTT
TRBJ2-5 | - | - | TRBV7-8 | CASSLRGTGLILENF | TGTGCCAGCAGCTTAAGGGGCACGGGACTCATCTTGGAAAACTTC
TRBJ1-2 | many | TRBD1 | TRBV20-1 | CSAGEGGDHRGYTF | TGCAGTGCTGGCGAAGGGGGCGATCACCGTGGCTACACCTTC
TRBJ1-6 | many | - | TRBV7-3 | CASSWDTGNSPLHF | TGTGCCAGCAGCTGGGATACAGGGAATTCACCCCTCCACTTT
TRBJ2-6 | - | TRBD1 | TRBV7-9 | CASSPTGTAPPGANVLTF | TGTGCCAGCAGCCCAACCGGGACAGCCCCGCCTGGGGCCAACGTCCTGACTTTC
TRBJ1-1 | - | - | TRBV7-2 | CASRWGTVGAEHFF | TGTGCCAGCCGATGGGGCACAGTCGGGGCTGAGCATTTTTTT
TRBJ1-2 | - | - | TRBV20-1 | CSARLSLWLHGYTF | TGCAGTGCTAGGTTGTCACTATGGCTGCATGGCTACACCTTC
TRBJ1-1 | - | - | TRBV7-2 | CASSWVGAPAKNEAFF | TGTGCCAGCAGCTGGGTGGGGGCACCGGCCAAAAATGAAGCTTTCTTT
TRBJ2-1 | many | TRBD2 | TRBV7-7 | CASSPSAGGYANEQFF | TGTGCTAGCAGCCCCTCAGCGGGGGGATATGCAAATGAGCAGTTCTTC